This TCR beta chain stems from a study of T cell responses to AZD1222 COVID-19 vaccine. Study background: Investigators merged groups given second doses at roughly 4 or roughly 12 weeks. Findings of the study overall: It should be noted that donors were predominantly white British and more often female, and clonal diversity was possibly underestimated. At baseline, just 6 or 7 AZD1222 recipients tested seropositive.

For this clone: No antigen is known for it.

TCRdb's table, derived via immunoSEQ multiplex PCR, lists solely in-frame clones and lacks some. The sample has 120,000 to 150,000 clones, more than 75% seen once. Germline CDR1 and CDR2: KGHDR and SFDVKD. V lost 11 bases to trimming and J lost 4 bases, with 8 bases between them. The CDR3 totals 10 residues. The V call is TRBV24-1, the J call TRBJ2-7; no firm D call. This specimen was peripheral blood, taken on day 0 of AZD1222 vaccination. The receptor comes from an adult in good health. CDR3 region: CARDRYEQYF. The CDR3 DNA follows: TGTGCCAGAGATAGATACGAGCAGTACTTC.